The 5 T cell receptor beta chains reported below all come from one sample, sequenced in a study of T-cell reconstitution after alpha-beta-depleted transplantation in children. Preparation of the TCRbeta library used unique molecular identifiers. TCRdb re-called the PCR reads with MiXCR, one entry per CDR3 protein. The sample includes roughly 400,000 distinct CDR3 sequences, 20% of them seen just once. Sequences were derived from PBMCs from the stem cell graft donor, sampled from the stem cell graft. All receptors come from a human donor who donated a stem cell graft to a child with acute myeloid leukemia.

This clonotype was observed a handful of times. This rearrangement joins TRBV13 to TRBJ2-7, with D perhaps TRBD2 (5 bases). V shed 2 bases and J shed 6 bases, with 8 bases lying between them. The CDR3 extends over 12 amino acids. Germline values: CDR1 PRHDT, CDR2 FYEKMQ (reference sequence). The CDR3 nucleotides are TGTGCCAGCAGCTTAAGAGGGATCGAGCAGTACTTC. This encodes CASSLRGIEQYF.

This clonotype appeared a few times. The chain recombines TRBV20-1 with TRBJ2-4; TRBD1 is a possible D gene (6 bases). The CDR3 sequence is 16 residues long. Germline V gene data show CDR1 as DFQATT and CDR2 as SNEGSKA (reference sequence). The ends were cut back, 0 bases at V and 10 bases at J, with 22 bases in the middle. The CDR3 nucleotides are TGCAGTGCTAGAGATCCCTGGGTTGACAGGTCTTTTATTCAGTACTTC. It translates to CSARDPWVDRSFIQYF.

This clonotype was counted ten times or more. The rearrangement links TRBV20-1 to TRBJ2-1; D may correspond to TRBD1 or TRBD2 (6 bases each). Deletions cut 5 bases from V and 5 bases from J, with 19 bases between. CDR1 and CDR2 (germline): DFQATT, SNEGSKA (reference sequence). CDR3 length equals 15 residues. The CDR3 DNA follows: TGCAGTGCTTCCAAGGGGGGCCATCTCGACAATGAGCAGTTCTTC. Residues: CSASKGGHLDNEQFF.

This sequence joins TRBV11-1 and TRBJ2-3, with 11 bases fitting TRBD2. V shed 0 bases and J 2 bases; nucleotides not matched to a gene: 7. The germline gives CDR1 SGHAT, CDR2 FQDESV (reference sequence). The CDR3 covers 18 residues. DNA for the CDR3: TGTGCCAGCAGCTTAGCTAAAAAGGGACTAGCGGACACAGATACGCAGTATTTT. Its translation is CASSLAKKGLADTDTQYF.

This clonotype was counted between two and nine times. The J gene is TRBJ1-4, the V gene TRBV20-1, with a possible D match to TRBD1 (5 bases). The CDR3 is 17 amino acids. Germline V gives CDR1 DFQATT, CDR2 SNEGSKA (reference sequence). V dropped 5 bases and J dropped 6 bases, with 25 bases sitting between them. CDR3 residues: CSAQTAGLAKGHEKLFF. DNA for the CDR3: TGCAGTGCTCAGACCGCCGGGCTCGCAAAGGGGCATGAAAAACTGTTTTTT.